These 8 T cell receptor beta chains share one sample of origin, sequenced in a study of blood T cells in healthy people across ages. For the second PCR, which ran for roughly 6 to 11 cycles, a sample-barcoded 5' primer and a J-beta primer mix were used. Using its own MiXCR run on the 5' RACE reads, TCRdb lists one record per CDR3 protein. The sample has about 1.5 million distinct CDR3 sequences, 40% to 45% seen once. What was sequenced was blood. The receptors stem from a woman aged 18-30 years in good health.

This sequence joins TRBV5-1 and TRBJ2-3; D remains ambiguous. CDR1 and CDR2 from the germline V gene are SGHRS and YFSETQ. Trimming took 1 base from V and 0 from J, leaving 12 bases between them. This CDR3 contains 16 residues. CDR3 amino acids: CASSLWGTSSTDTQYF. CDR3 sequence (DNA): TGCGCCAGCAGCTTGTGGGGTACCTCTAGCACAGATACGCAGTATTTT.

V gene TRBV20-1 combines with J gene TRBJ2-7, with TRBD2 as a possible D gene (5 bases). With 0 bases removed from V and 7 bases from J, the gap between germline ends came to 16 bases. The CDR3 is 14 residues long. Germline CDR1 DFQATT, CDR2 SNEGSKA (reference sequence). The CDR3 coding sequence is TGCAGTGCTAGAGAGGGAGTTTTGAATCCGGAGCAGTACTTC. Protein sequence: CSAREGVLNPEQYF.

V gene TRBV12-3 or TRBV12-4 combines with J gene TRBJ2-1; 7 nucleotides match TRBD1. Unmatched junction bases numbered 7, after V lost 6 bases and J lost 8 bases. The CDR3 covers 13 residues. The CDR3 DNA follows: TGTGCCAGCAGCGGGGACAGAATCTATGAGCAGTTCTTC. Its protein is CASSGDRIYEQFF.

The V gene is TRBV7-9, the J gene TRBJ2-1; 10 nucleotides align to TRBD1. The CDR3 loop spans 13 amino acids. Germline CDR1 and CDR2: SEHNR and FQNEAQ (reference sequence). Trimming removed 8 bases from V and 6 bases from J; junction bases left unmatched: 4. For the CDR3, the DNA is TGTGCCAGCTTCCGGGACAGGGGCAATGAGCAGTTCTTC. Encoded protein: CASFRDRGNEQFF.

This rearrangement joins TRBV25-1 to TRBJ2-2; maybe TRBD1 (5 bases). Trimming took off 3 bases at V and 3 bases at J, with 14 bases between the two ends. The CDR3 has 16 amino acids. Per germline, CDR1 MGHDK and CDR2 SYGVNS. Here the CDR3 reads CASSDPIDSYTGELFF. CDR3 nucleotides: TGTGCCAGCAGTGATCCTATTGACAGTTACACCGGGGAGCTGTTTTTT.

This clonotype was recorded a few times. The chain employs TRBV12-3 or TRBV12-4 and TRBJ1-2; D is possibly TRBD1 (5 bases). Deletions cut 4 bases from V and 4 bases from J, with 16 bases between. CDR3 length equals 15 residues. The CDR3 DNA reads TGTGCCAGCAGTTCCCCCGGGGCGCTTGGCTATGGCTACACCTTC. It translates to CASSSPGALGYGYTF.

There are a few counts of this clonotype. The chain recombines TRBV28 with TRBJ2-1, with 9 bases lining up with TRBD2. V lost 2 bases and J lost 2; bases outside the gene matches: 7. Germline V lookup: CDR1 MDHEN, CDR2 SYDVKM. The CDR3 sequence is 17 residues long. CDR3 DNA: TGTGCCAGCAGTTTAGGGCCTAGCGGGGAGACCTACAATGAGCAGTTCTTC. Translation: CASSLGPSGETYNEQFF.

The rearrangement joins TRBV12-3 or TRBV12-4 to TRBJ2-5; D is possibly TRBD1 (6 bases). The J call may be wrong; the DNA end is better matched by TRBJ2-1. The CDR3 runs 14 residues. CDR3 in amino acids: CASSLLGAQETQFF. CDR3 DNA sequence: TGTGCCAGCAGTTTATTGGGGGCACAAGAGACCCAGTTCTTC.